The clone carrying this TCR beta chain was seen a handful of times. What it recognizes is unknown. V lost 0 bases to trimming and J lost 8 bases, with 14 bases between them. The germline gives CDR1 MGHRA, CDR2 YSYEKL. The CDR3 is 15 residues long. Unique molecular identifiers were present in the TCR beta cDNA libraries. Input amounts of roughly 0.85 to 10 million T cells were used. These gave around 500,000 cDNA molecules, so each molecule approximated one T cell. MiXCR, applied by TCRdb to the PCR reads, yields one record per CDR3 protein. Among about 380,000 distinct CDR3 sequences listed, about a third were seen once. This sample stems from a study of post-analysis software for immune sequencing data. Study in general: Relapsing-remitting, secondary progressive and progressive-relapsing multiple sclerosis were all included among the disease courses. General study results and limits: Relative to controls, patients with multiple sclerosis showed significantly lower normalized Chao1 diversity. TRBV5-6, TRBV5-1 and TRBV20-1 were among five TRBV segments more frequent in patients than controls. F measure showed strong co-clustering of same-batch samples.

This chain links TRBV4-1 with TRBJ2-1; D not certain. The sequencing input was blood. This sequence originates from a girl aged 10 to 17 with multiple sclerosis. The CDR3 nucleotides read TGCGCCAGCAGCCAAGAAGCCCATCTCCTCGATGAGCAGTTCTTC. It is translated as CASSQEAHLLDEQFF.